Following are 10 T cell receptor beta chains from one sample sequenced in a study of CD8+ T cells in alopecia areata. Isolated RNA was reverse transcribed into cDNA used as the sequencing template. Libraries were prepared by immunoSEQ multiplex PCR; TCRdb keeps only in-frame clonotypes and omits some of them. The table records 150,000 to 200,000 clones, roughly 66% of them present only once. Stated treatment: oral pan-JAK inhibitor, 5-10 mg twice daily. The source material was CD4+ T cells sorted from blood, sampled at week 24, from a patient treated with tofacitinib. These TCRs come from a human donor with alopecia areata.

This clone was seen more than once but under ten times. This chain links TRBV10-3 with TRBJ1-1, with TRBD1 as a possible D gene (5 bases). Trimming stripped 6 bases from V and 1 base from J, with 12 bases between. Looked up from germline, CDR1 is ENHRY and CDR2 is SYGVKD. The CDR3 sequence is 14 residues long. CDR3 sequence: CAIREGTANTEAFF. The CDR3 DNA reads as TGTGCCATCAGAGAAGGGACGGCGAACACTGAAGCTTTCTTT.

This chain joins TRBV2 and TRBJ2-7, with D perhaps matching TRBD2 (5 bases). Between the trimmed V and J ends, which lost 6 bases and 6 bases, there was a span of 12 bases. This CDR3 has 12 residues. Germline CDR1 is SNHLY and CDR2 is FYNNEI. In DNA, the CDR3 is TGTGCCAGCAGCGGGGTTTCTATCGAGCAGTACTTC. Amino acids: CASSGVSIEQYF.

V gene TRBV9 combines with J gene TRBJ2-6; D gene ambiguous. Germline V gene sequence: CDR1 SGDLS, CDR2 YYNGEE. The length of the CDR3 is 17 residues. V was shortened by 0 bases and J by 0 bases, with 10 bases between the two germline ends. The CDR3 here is CASSVGSPFSGANVLTF. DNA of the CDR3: TGTGCCAGCAGCGTAGGGTCCCCGTTCTCTGGGGCCAACGTCCTGACTTTC.

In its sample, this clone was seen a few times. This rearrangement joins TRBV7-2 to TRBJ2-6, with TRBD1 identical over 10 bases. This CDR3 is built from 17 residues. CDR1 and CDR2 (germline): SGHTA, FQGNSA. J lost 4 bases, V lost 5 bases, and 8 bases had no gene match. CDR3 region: CASSPGQGPPGANVLTF. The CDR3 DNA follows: TGTGCCAGCAGCCCGGGACAGGGGCCTCCGGGGGCCAACGTCCTGACTTTC.

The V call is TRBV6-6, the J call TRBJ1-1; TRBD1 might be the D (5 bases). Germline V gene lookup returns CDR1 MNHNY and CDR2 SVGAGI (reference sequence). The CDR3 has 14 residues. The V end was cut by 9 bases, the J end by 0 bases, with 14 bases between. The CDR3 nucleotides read TGTGCCAGTCGGGGCCATGGGTTGAACACTGAAGCTTTCTTT. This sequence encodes CASRGHGLNTEAFF.

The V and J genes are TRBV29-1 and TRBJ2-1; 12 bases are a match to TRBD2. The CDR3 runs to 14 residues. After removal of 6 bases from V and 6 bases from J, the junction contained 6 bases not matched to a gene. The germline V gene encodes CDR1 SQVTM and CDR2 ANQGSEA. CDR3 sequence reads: CSVRLAGGPNEQFF. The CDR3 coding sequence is TGCAGCGTCCGTCTAGCGGGGGGGCCCAATGAGCAGTTCTTC.

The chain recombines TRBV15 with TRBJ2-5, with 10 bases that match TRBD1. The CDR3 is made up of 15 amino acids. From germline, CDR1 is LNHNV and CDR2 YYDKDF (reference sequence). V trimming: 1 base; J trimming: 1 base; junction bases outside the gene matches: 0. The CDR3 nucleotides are TGTGCCACCAGCAGAGGACAGGGGGCCCAAGAGACCCAGTACTTC. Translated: CATSRGQGAQETQYF.

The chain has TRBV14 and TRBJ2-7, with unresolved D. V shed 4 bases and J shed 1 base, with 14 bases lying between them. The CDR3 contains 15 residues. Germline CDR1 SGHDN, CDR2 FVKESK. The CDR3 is CASSLYFGSSYEQYF. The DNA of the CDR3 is TGTGCCAGCAGCCTGTACTTCGGGTCTTCCTACGAGCAGTACTTC.

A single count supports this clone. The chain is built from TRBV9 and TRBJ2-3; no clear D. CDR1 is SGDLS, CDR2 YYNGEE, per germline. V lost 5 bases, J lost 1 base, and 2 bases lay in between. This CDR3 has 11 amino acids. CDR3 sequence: CASRGTDTQYF. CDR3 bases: TGTGCCAGCAGGGGCACAGATACGCAGTATTTT.

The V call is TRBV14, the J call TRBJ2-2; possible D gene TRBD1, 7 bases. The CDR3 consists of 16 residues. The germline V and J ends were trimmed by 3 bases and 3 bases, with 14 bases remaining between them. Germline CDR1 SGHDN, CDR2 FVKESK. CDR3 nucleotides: TGTGCCAGCAGCCACCGCAGGGGGAGGCACACCGGGGAGCTGTTTTTT. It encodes CASSHRRGRHTGELFF.